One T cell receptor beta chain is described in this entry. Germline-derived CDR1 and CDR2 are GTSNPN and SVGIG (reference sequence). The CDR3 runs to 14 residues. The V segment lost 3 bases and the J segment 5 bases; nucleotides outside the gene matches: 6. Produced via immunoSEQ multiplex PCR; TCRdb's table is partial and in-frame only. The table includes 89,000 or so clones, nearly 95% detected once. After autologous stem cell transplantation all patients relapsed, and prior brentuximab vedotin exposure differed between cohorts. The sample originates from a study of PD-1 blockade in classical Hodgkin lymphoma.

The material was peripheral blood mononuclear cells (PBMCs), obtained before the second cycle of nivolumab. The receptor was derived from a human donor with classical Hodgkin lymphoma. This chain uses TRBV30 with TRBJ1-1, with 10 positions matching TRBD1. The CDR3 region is CAWSVGQGGTEAFF. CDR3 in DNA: TGTGCCTGGAGCGTCGGACAGGGGGGTACTGAAGCTTTCTTT.